The present TCR beta chain was sequenced within a study of cytomegalovirus exposure and HLA in healthy donors. Study-wide results and limits: Cytomegalovirus status was reportedly diagnosed by the classifier with high sensitivity and specificity. A list of approximately 160 TCR beta chains associated with cytomegalovirus was given.

The CDR3 has 13 residues. Germline lookup yields CDR1 LGHNA and CDR2 YSLEER. V lost 0 bases to trimming and J lost 3 bases, with 6 bases between them. Assay: immunoSEQ multiplex PCR; the TCRdb copy retains only in-frame clones and omits some. The sample has 55,000 to 65,000 clones, around 90% seen once; the top ten hold around 1.1%. This clone has just one count. As yet, its antigen is unknown. Donors were drawn from the approximately 120-subject validation cohort, separate from the roughly 610-subject first cohort. The source of this sequence is a man younger than 35 in good health and CMV-seronegative. V and J are TRBV4-3 and TRBJ2-7; possibly TRBD1 for D (5 bases). The sequencing sample was made of PBMCs. CDR3: CASSQDRDYEQYF. In nucleotides, the CDR3 is TGCGCCAGCAGCCAAGACAGGGACTACGAGCAGTACTTC.